Only one count was recorded for the clone carrying this TCR beta chain. The CDR3 contains 14 residues. Deletions cut 4 bases from V and 0 bases from J, with 10 bases between. The V gene's germline CDR1 is SGHRS and CDR2 YFSETQ. The sample belongs to a study of blood T cell repertoires in COVID-19. About the research overall: Both acute and convalescent COVID-19 samples were obtained from the United States, Italy and Spain. T cells, B-cell-depleted T cells, or PBMCs provided the cDNA or gDNA that served as material.

The Seattle site enrolled patients during active infection and followed them longitudinally. Authors' analysis steps: The assay estimated nucleated cells by amplifying reference gene primers. The assay was immunoSEQ multiplex PCR, and TCRdb's table has in-frame clones only and misses some. That table furnishes V, J and clone size, whereas the DNA furnished D and trimming. The sample lists a few hundred thousand clones; approximately 86% were seen once. Sequencing used peripheral blood. The rearrangement uses TRBV5-1 and TRBJ1-1; D not certain. This clonotype originated in a woman aged 60-75 years with COVID-19, enrolled during active disease. The CDR3 region has the DNA TGCGCCAGCAGCAGCGTCCAAATGAACACTGAAGCTTTCTTT. Translated: CASSSVQMNTEAFF.